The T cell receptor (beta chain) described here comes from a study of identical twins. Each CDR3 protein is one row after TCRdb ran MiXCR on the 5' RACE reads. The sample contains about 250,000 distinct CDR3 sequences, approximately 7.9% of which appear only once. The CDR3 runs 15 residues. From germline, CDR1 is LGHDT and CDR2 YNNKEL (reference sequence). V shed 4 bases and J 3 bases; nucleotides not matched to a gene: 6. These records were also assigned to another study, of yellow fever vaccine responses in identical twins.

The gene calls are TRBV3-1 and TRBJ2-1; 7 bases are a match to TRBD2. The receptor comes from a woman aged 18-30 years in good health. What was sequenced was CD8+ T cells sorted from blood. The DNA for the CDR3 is TGTGCCAGCAGCCCGGACCTAGCGGACTACAATGAGCAGTTCTTC. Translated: CASSPDLADYNEQFF.